The clone carrying this T cell receptor (beta chain) was found a few times. Antigen unknown. The data were taken from a study of T-cell memory formation after mild COVID-19. General study results and limits: Mostly located in CM and EM were contracting CD4+ clones, with contracting CD8+ clones located in EMRA.

The CDR3 consists of 16 residues. The trim removed 3 bases at V and 7 bases at J, leaving 9 bases unmatched. TCRdb re-called the 5' RACE reads through MiXCR, storing one row per CDR3 protein. The sample lists under 250,000 distinct CDR3 sequences, 15% occurring once. The chain joins TRBV12-3 or TRBV12-4 to TRBJ2-5; 12 positions match TRBD1. The TCR was taken from an adult woman who had mild COVID-19 (a few samples of this study predate the infection). Cell type and time point are not known. The sample taken for sequencing was PBMCs or a T cell subset sorted from them (not recorded which). In DNA, the CDR3 is TGTGCCAGCAGTTTCCCGGGACAGGGGGCGGGGTGGACCCAGTACTTC. Its protein product is CASSFPGQGAGWTQYF.